A selection of T cell receptor beta chains follows, all from one sample in a study of CD8+CD57+ T cells in acquired aplastic anemia. TCRdb processed the reads anew with MiXCR; each CDR3 protein has one entry. Here the sample spans around 150,000 distinct CDR3 sequences, over 55% being singletons. The sample taken for sequencing was sorted CD4+, CD8+, or CD8+CD57+ T cells (not recorded which) from PBMCs. Source of these receptors: a human donor with aplastic anemia. Each CDR3 is given with its conserved first and last residue. D genes are given only for firm matches. Rows give clone size only sometimes, using once, few, many, or a class for an expanded clone.

v_call	d_call	cdr3_length	j_call	clone_size	cdr3_nt	cdr3_aa
TRBV5-1	.	13	TRBJ2-1	.	TGCGCCAGCAGCTTGGTCAGTTACAATGAGCAGTTCTTC	CASSLVSYNEQFF
TRBV7-9	.	14	TRBJ1-1	few	TGTGCCAGCAGCTTAACGCAGGTGAACACTGAAGCTTTCTTT	CASSLTQVNTEAFF
TRBV6-6	.	15	TRBJ2-7	.	TGTGCCAGCAGTGGCGGGACATTGGGGTACTACGAGCAGTACTTC	CASSGGTLGYYEQYF
TRBV19	TRBD1	13	TRBJ2-7	.	TGTGCCAGTTACGGGGGGACAGGGGTCGAGCAGTACTTC	CASYGGTGVEQYF
TRBV24-1	.	14	TRBJ2-1	.	TGTGCCACCAGTGATCGGACAGCCGTCAATGAGCAGTTCTTC	CATSDRTAVNEQFF
TRBV12-3/TRBV12-4	.	14	TRBJ1-6	.	TGTGCCAGCCGCCCGCTGGCGGCTAATTCACCCCTCCACTTT	CASRPLAANSPLHF
TRBV20-1	.	15	TRBJ1-5	.	TGCAGTGCTACCTCAGACCCGGACAGCGATCAGCCCCAGCATTTT	CSATSDPDSDQPQHF
TRBV7-2	TRBD2	16	TRBJ2-3	once	TGTGCCAGCAGAGCGACTAGCGGGGGAATCTCAGATACGCAGTATTTT	CASRATSGGISDTQYF
TRBV7-8	TRBD2	15	TRBJ2-7	.	TGTGCCAGCAGCGTAGGGACTAGCGGGGAACGCGAGCAGTACTTC	CASSVGTSGEREQYF
TRBV20-1	.	12	TRBJ1-1	few	TGCAGTGCATCTGCAGGGGACACTGAAGCTTTCTTT	CSASAGDTEAFF
TRBV5-1	.	14	TRBJ2-7	few	TGCGCCAGCAGCCGAGTAGGACGGAACTACGAGCAGTACTTC	CASSRVGRNYEQYF
TRBV7-8	TRBD2	16	TRBJ2-7	.	TGTGCCAGCAGCTTGCGGGATAGCGGGAGAGCTATCGAGCAGTACTTC	CASSLRDSGRAIEQYF
TRBV27	.	12	TRBJ1-2	once	TGTGCCAGCGGCTTAATGCACTATGGCTACACCTTC	CASGLMHYGYTF
TRBV5-1	.	15	TRBJ1-4	.	TGCGCCAGCAGCACCACAGGGTCGGGTAATGAAAAACTGTTTTTT	CASSTTGSGNEKLFF
TRBV10-2	.	13	TRBJ1-1	.	TGCGCCAGCAGTGGGGGCATGAACACTGAAGCTTTCTTT	CASSGGMNTEAFF
TRBV11-2	TRBD1	13	TRBJ2-7	.	TGTGCCAGCAGCTTAGAACCAGGGGGCGGGCAGTACTTC	CASSLEPGGGQYF
TRBV2	.	16	TRBJ2-5	.	TGTGCCAGCAGCGTAGGGGGAGGGGGGTACCAAGAGACCCAGTACTTC	CASSVGGGGYQETQYF
TRBV10-1	.	14	TRBJ1-1	many	TGCGCCAGCAGTATTGGACACACGAACACTGAAGCTTTCTTT	CASSIGHTNTEAFF
TRBV7-3	.	15	TRBJ1-2	.	TGTGCCAGCAGCCCCCACAGGGAATTTAACTATGGCTACACCTTC	CASSPHREFNYGYTF
TRBV19	.	14	TRBJ2-7	.	TGTGCCAGTAGTATTTTCCTGGGCTCCTACGAGCAGTACTTC	CASSIFLGSYEQYF
TRBV6-6	.	15	TRBJ1-6	.	TGTGCCAGCAGTCAACCCCCAGAGCGGATATCACCCCTCCACTTT	CASSQPPERISPLHF
TRBV5-1	TRBD2	16	TRBJ2-7	.	TGCGCCAGCAGCCAATTCCCCGGGACTAGCGCCTACGAGCAGTACTTC	CASSQFPGTSAYEQYF
TRBV19	.	13	TRBJ2-7	.	TGTGCCAGTAGTGGGGGGACACTGTACGAGCAGTACTTC	CASSGGTLYEQYF
TRBV6-4	.	15	TRBJ2-7	medium-sized	TGTGCCAGCAGCGTCAAAGCGGAGCCTTCCTACGAGCAGTACTTC	CASSVKAEPSYEQYF
TRBV6-6	.	13	TRBJ1-1	once	TGTGCCAGCAGTTACTCACGTAGCACTGAAGCTTTCTTT	CASSYSRSTEAFF
TRBV20-1	.	15	TRBJ1-2	.	TGCAGTGCTATCCTCACCTGGCACTCAGGCTATGGCTACACCTTC	CSAILTWHSGYGYTF
TRBV20-1	.	13	TRBJ2-5	.	TGCAGTGCTAGTCACCTCCGTCGGGAGACCCAGTACTTC	CSASHLRRETQYF
TRBV27	.	14	TRBJ2-5	once	TGTGCCAGCAGTTTGGGGAGCCTTCCAGAGACCCAGTACTTC	CASSLGSLPETQYF
TRBV12-3/TRBV12-4	TRBD1	13	TRBJ1-1	.	TGTGCCAGCAGCCCTGGGACAGTGTCTGAAGCTTTCTTT	CASSPGTVSEAFF
TRBV12-3/TRBV12-4	.	15	TRBJ2-7	.	TGTGCCAGCAGTCCGGGGCTCCGGCTGATATACGAGCAGTACTTC	CASSPGLRLIYEQYF
TRBV11-2	.	17	TRBJ2-7	many	TGTGCCAGCAGCTACACAACAGCAGGAGACTTCCTAAGGGGGCAGTACTTC	CASSYTTAGDFLRGQYF
TRBV15	.	15	TRBJ2-3	.	TGTGCCACCAGCAGAGACGGGACCCTCACAGATACGCAGTATTTT	CATSRDGTLTDTQYF
TRBV19	.	12	TRBJ1-1	.	TGTGCCAGTAGTATCAGGGGTACTGAGGCTTTCTTT	CASSIRGTEAFF
TRBV14	.	12	TRBJ2-5	.	TGTGCCAGCAGCCGTCTGGTAGAGACCCAGTACTTC	CASSRLVETQYF
TRBV6-4	TRBD2	15	TRBJ2-7	.	TGTGCCAGCAGTTTTAGCGGGGGGAGCTCCTACGAGCAGTACTTC	CASSFSGGSSYEQYF
TRBV20-1	TRBD2	15	TRBJ2-7	once	TGCAGTGCTAGAGGCGGACTAGCGGGCTATTACGAGCAGTACTTC	CSARGGLAGYYEQYF
TRBV14	.	11	TRBJ2-1	.	TGTGCCAGCAGCCACGGCACACGGCAGTTCTTC	CASSHGTRQFF
TRBV19	.	13	TRBJ1-5	.	TGTGCCAGTAGTACGGGGGCGAGTCAGCCCCAGCATTTT	CASSTGASQPQHF
TRBV2	.	12	TRBJ2-5	.	TGTGCCAGCGGGACATTGAAAGAGACCCAGTACTTC	CASGTLKETQYF
TRBV7-9	TRBD1	15	TRBJ2-7	.	TGTGCCAGCAGCCCCCGGACAGGGTTAGGCTACGAGCAGTACTTC	CASSPRTGLGYEQYF
TRBV11-2	TRBD2	16	TRBJ2-3	.	TGTGCCAGCAGATCGATTAGCGGGAAGGGCACAGATACGCAGTATTTT	CASRSISGKGTDTQYF
TRBV7-9	.	13	TRBJ2-7	.	TGTGCCAGCAGTTCCGGGGTATCCTACGAGCAGTACTTC	CASSSGVSYEQYF
TRBV7-9	.	16	TRBJ2-7	.	TGTGCCAGCGGTTCTCATTATCGCGACCCGAGCTACGAGCAGTACTTC	CASGSHYRDPSYEQYF
TRBV5-1	.	13	TRBJ1-2	.	TGCGCCAGCAGCGCACTGGACGGCTATGGCTACACCTTC	CASSALDGYGYTF
TRBV10-3	TRBD2	15	TRBJ2-2	.	TGTGCCATCAGCGTAGCGGGAGTAGGCACCGGGGAGCTGTTTTTT	CAISVAGVGTGELFF
TRBV5-6	TRBD1	14	TRBJ1-3	.	TGTGCCAGCAGCTCGACAGGGGAGGGAAACACCATATATTTT	CASSSTGEGNTIYF
TRBV19	TRBD1	15	TRBJ1-5	.	TGTGCCAGTAGTATGATGGGACAGACCAATCAGCCCCAGCATTTT	CASSMMGQTNQPQHF
TRBV10-3	.	14	TRBJ1-2	once	TGTGCCATCAGCGGAGGGCAGACTTACTATGGCTACACCTTC	CAISGGQTYYGYTF
TRBV10-3	.	15	TRBJ1-3	.	TGTGCCATCAGTGCTCAAACTATCTCTGGAAACACCATATATTTT	CAISAQTISGNTIYF
TRBV10-3	.	13	TRBJ1-5	.	TGTGCCATCACAGGGACAACGGATCAGCCCCAGCATTTT	CAITGTTDQPQHF
TRBV20-1	.	12	TRBJ2-5	.	TGCAGTGCTAGAGTTCTCTCAGAGACCCAGTACTTC	CSARVLSETQYF
TRBV15	TRBD2	15	TRBJ2-1	.	TGTGCCACCAGCAGAGAAAGGACTAGTCGAGATGAGCAGTTCTTC	CATSRERTSRDEQFF